This T cell receptor beta chain was sequenced during a study of CD4 and CD8 cells across lung adenocarcinoma regions. Ten or more counts support this clonotype. TCRdb itself ran the PCR reads through MiXCR, one entry per CDR3 protein. Among 20,000 to 30,000 distinct CDR3 sequences listed, roughly 50% were seen once. Per germline, CDR1 MNHNS and CDR2 SASEGT. The CDR3 has 12 residues. Trimming removed 8 bases at V and 4 bases at J, with 9 bases between. V usage is TRBV6-1 and J usage is TRBJ2-1, with D hard to call. This receptor was obtained from a male donor with lung adenocarcinoma. The CD4 and CD8 labels of this study may be unreliable. Specimen: CD8+ T cells from the center of a lung tumor. As DNA, the CDR3 is TGTGCCAGCGCTTTGTATTACAATGAGCAGTTCTTC. It translates to CASALYYNEQFF.